These T cell receptor beta chains were read from a single sample in a study of blood T cell repertoires in COVID-19. TCRdb's table, derived via immunoSEQ multiplex PCR, lists solely in-frame clones and lacks some. The sample carries about 200,000 clones, around 86% recorded once. The sample comprised peripheral blood. Every receptor here comes from a man between 45 and 60 years old with acute or convalescent COVID-19. CDR3s include the opening cysteine and the closing phenylalanine or tryptophan. A D gene is named only where the DNA matches it firmly. Rows may omit the clone size; those that give it use once, few, many or a size class.

D,length,V,J,size,DNA,CDR3
TRBD1,15,TRBV6-1,TRBJ2-7,.,TGTGCCAGCAGTGACGTGGGACAGGGAACGTACGAGCAGTACTTC,CASSDVGQGTYEQYF
.,12,TRBV2,TRBJ1-1,.,TGTGCCAGCAGCTGGACAGTTTACGAAGCTTTCTTT,CASSWTVYEAFF
.,19,TRBV18,TRBJ1-3,.,TGTGCCAGCTCACCACTAGCTGACAGCTTTTTTTCCTCTGGAAACACCATATATTTT,CASSPLADSFFSSGNTIYF
TRBD2,14,TRBV5-6,TRBJ2-5,few,TGTGCCAGCAGCTTTCGACTAGCGCGAGAGACCCAGTACTTC,CASSFRLARETQYF
.,12,TRBV7-9,TRBJ1-2,.,TGTGCCAGCAGCGCAGGGGTGGATGGCTACACCTTC,CASSAGVDGYTF
TRBD1,18,TRBV7-3,TRBJ1-2,.,TGTGCCAGCAGCACAACCGGGACAGGGTTTGGGGGGGCCTATGGCTACACCTTC,CASSTTGTGFGGAYGYTF
.,14,TRBV5-4,TRBJ1-6,.,TGTGCCAGCAGAGCAGGGACCTATAATTCACCCCTCCACTTT,CASRAGTYNSPLHF
.,14,TRBV18,TRBJ2-5,.,TGTGCCAGCTCTAGACCGGAGGTGCAAGAGACCCAGTACTTC,CASSRPEVQETQYF
TRBD1,18,TRBV5-1,TRBJ2-4,.,TGCGCCAGCAAACCCGGGACAGGGGGCGGTTACACCAAAAACATTCAGTACTTC,CASKPGTGGGYTKNIQYF
TRBD1,15,TRBV5-1,TRBJ1-1,.,TGCGCCAGCAGCAGGGGACAGGGTGGGATACTAGAAGCTTTCTTT,CASSRGQGGILEAFF
.,17,TRBV10-2,TRBJ1-5,.,TGCGCCAGCCGCCGGGGGGACACACGGCGGGGCAATCAGCCCCAGCATTTT,CASRRGDTRRGNQPQHF
.,16,TRBV7-8,TRBJ1-3,.,TGTGCCAGCAGCTTAGGGAGGCGTCCCTCTGGAAACACCATATATTTT,CASSLGRRPSGNTIYF
.,13,TRBV7-8,TRBJ2-2,.,TGTGCCAGCAGCCCCCTGAACACCGGGGAGCTGTTTTTT,CASSPLNTGELFF
.,13,TRBV2,TRBJ1-3,.,TGTGCCAGCAGGGTCCGACAGCTTCCTCCCATATATTTT,CASRVRQLPPIYF
.,14,TRBV7-2,TRBJ1-2,.,TGTGCCAGCAGCTTATCCCGGGAGCAGGGACTTAACACCTTC,CASSLSREQGLNTF
.,18,TRBV12-2,TRBJ2-1,.,TGTGCAAGTCGCTTAGCGAGGCTAGCGGGATGCTCCTACAATGAGCAGTTCTTC,CASRLARLAGCSYNEQFF
TRBD2,15,TRBV11-2,TRBJ2-3,.,TGTGCCAGCAGTCTAGCGGGGAAGTGGCCAGATACGCAGTATTTT,CASSLAGKWPDTQYF
TRBD1,21,TRBV7-8,TRBJ2-5,.,TGTGCCAGCAGCTTACTAGCACGGGGGCTGACAGGGGGGCTATTACAAGAGACCCAGTACTTC,CASSLLARGLTGGLLQETQYF
.,15,TRBV18,TRBJ1-2,.,TGTGCCAGCTCACCACCGGGGCGAACTAACTATGGCTACACCTTC,CASSPPGRTNYGYTF
.,16,TRBV5-6,TRBJ1-2,.,TGTGCCAGCAGCTTGGGTGTGTCGGGGGAAAACTATGGCTACACCTTC,CASSLGVSGENYGYTF
.,11,TRBV7-2,TRBJ2-5,once,TGTGCCAGCAGCTGGCTCGAGACCCAGTACTTC,CASSWLETQYF
TRBD1,14,TRBV18,TRBJ1-4,.,TGTGCCAGCTCACCACCGACAGGGGATGAAAAACTGTTTTTT,CASSPPTGDEKLFF
.,17,TRBV5-4,TRBJ2-1,.,TGTGCCAGCAGCTTGGCCACGACAGACTTATCCAGAAGTGAGCAGTTCTTC,CASSLATTDLSRSEQFF
TRBD1,15,TRBV3-1/TRBV3-2,TRBJ1-5,.,TGTGCCAGCAGCCTTTCGGACAGGGGGTTCGAGCCCCAGCATTTT,CASSLSDRGFEPQHF
TRBD1,13,TRBV9,TRBJ1-1,few,TGTGCCAGCAGCAGTCGGACAGGTCGTGAAGCTTTCTTT,CASSSRTGREAFF
.,14,TRBV5-1,TRBJ2-5,.,TGCGCCAGCAGCGGCGGGGCTCGCCAAGAGACCCAGTACTTC,CASSGGARQETQYF
TRBD1,16,TRBV9,TRBJ2-1,.,TGTGCCAGCAGCCCGAGGGGTGGGACAGATTACAATGAGCAGTTCTTC,CASSPRGGTDYNEQFF
TRBD1,15,TRBV7-2,TRBJ1-6,.,TGTGCCAGCAGCCTGACAGGGGGATTGGGTTCACCCCTCCACTTT,CASSLTGGLGSPLHF
.,13,TRBV12-3/TRBV12-4,TRBJ1-5,.,TGTGCCAGCACTCTAGGGGTGGGTCAGCCCCAGCATTTT,CASTLGVGQPQHF
TRBD1,16,TRBV7-8,TRBJ1-5,.,TGTGCCAGCAGCTTAGGTCGGGACAGAGGCAATCAGCCCCAGCATTTT,CASSLGRDRGNQPQHF
.,14,TRBV5-1,TRBJ1-2,.,TGCGCCAGCAGCTTGAGTGGCAGTAACTATGGCTACACCTTC,CASSLSGSNYGYTF
TRBD1,24,TRBV30,TRBJ1-5,.,TGTGCCTGGAGTGTACGGGAGGGACGAGGACAGGGGGCGGTCGGGCCCCGAGAGGTGCAGCCCCAGCATTTT,CAWSVREGRGQGAVGPREVQPQHF
.,13,TRBV29-1,TRBJ2-7,.,TGCAGCGCCCTGACAGGCCCCATCTTTGAGCAGTACTTC,CSALTGPIFEQYF
.,20,TRBV5-1,TRBJ2-7,.,TGCGCCAGCAGCTTGGGGTCAGGGAGAGGAGGGGTGCGAAAGGTCTACGAGCAGTACTTC,CASSLGSGRGGVRKVYEQYF
.,13,TRBV6-5,TRBJ1-1,.,TGTGCCAGCAGTAGTCAAGCGAACACTGAAGCTTTCTTT,CASSSQANTEAFF
TRBD1,15,TRBV11-2,TRBJ1-4,once,TGTGCCAGCAGCCAAAGACAGGGGGCGCGGGAAAAACTGTTTTTT,CASSQRQGAREKLFF
.,14,TRBV10-1,TRBJ1-2,.,TGCGCCAGCAGTTCAGGGTTAGCTAACTATGGCTACACCTTC,CASSSGLANYGYTF
.,15,TRBV5-6,TRBJ1-2,.,TGTGCCAGCAGCTTATTCAGGGGAGAATTCTATGGCTACACCTTC,CASSLFRGEFYGYTF
TRBD1,15,TRBV5-6,TRBJ1-2,.,TGTGCCAGCAGCTTGGGGGACAGGTCTAACTATGGCTACACCTTC,CASSLGDRSNYGYTF
.,13,TRBV9,TRBJ1-1,.,TGTGCCAGCAGCGTAATGGAGGGAACTGAAGCTTTCTTT,CASSVMEGTEAFF
TRBD1,14,TRBV3-1/TRBV3-2,TRBJ1-2,.,TGTGCCAGCAGCCAAGAAGGGGGCAACTATGGCTACACCTTC,CASSQEGGNYGYTF
TRBD1,15,TRBV11-2,TRBJ1-2,.,TGTGCCAGCAGCTTAGACGAGACAGGGAACTATGGCTACACCTTC,CASSLDETGNYGYTF
.,13,TRBV12-3/TRBV12-4,TRBJ1-2,once,TGTGCCAGCAGTTTCCTCACCGGTCTTGACTACACCTTC,CASSFLTGLDYTF
TRBD1,18,TRBV6-1,TRBJ1-6,.,TGTGCCAGCAGTGAAGCGAGGGACAGCCATAATAGGAATTCACCCCTCCACTTT,CASSEARDSHNRNSPLHF
TRBD2,16,TRBV4-2,TRBJ2-1,.,TGTGCCAGCAGCCCCTCAGCGCGGGGGGGTTCAGAGGGGCAGTTCTTC,CASSPSARGGSEGQFF
TRBD1,14,TRBV7-8,TRBJ1-5,.,TGTGCCAGCAGCTTAGGTACGGACAGGCAGCCCCAGCATTTT,CASSLGTDRQPQHF
.,16,TRBV4-1,TRBJ2-5,.,TGCGCCAGCAGCCAGGGAGGTGGGGGAGCGTGGGAGACCCAGTACTTC,CASSQGGGGAWETQYF
.,11,TRBV12-3/TRBV12-4,TRBJ1-1,few,TGTGCCAGCAGCCAGGGAACTGAAGCTTTCTTT,CASSQGTEAFF
TRBD1,16,TRBV19,TRBJ1-1,.,TGTGCCAGTAGGGCCGGGACAGGAGGGATGAACACTGAAGCTTTCTTT,CASRAGTGGMNTEAFF
.,16,TRBV7-9,TRBJ1-5,.,TGTGCCAGCAGCTCCACAGGCCTTTATAGCAATCAGCCCCAGCATTTT,CASSSTGLYSNQPQHF
.,14,TRBV2,TRBJ1-2,.,TGTGCCAGCAGCGGACAAGGACGGAACTATGGCTACACCTTC,CASSGQGRNYGYTF
TRBD1,14,TRBV5-1,TRBJ1-5,.,TGCGCCAGCAGCACCGGGACAGACAATCAGCCCCAGCATTTT,CASSTGTDNQPQHF
.,15,TRBV7-7,TRBJ2-5,.,TGTGCCAGCAGCTTAGCGGGGGCCGTAGGGGAGACCCAGTACTTC,CASSLAGAVGETQYF
TRBD2,14,TRBV2,TRBJ2-3,.,TGTGCCAGCTCATGGGGGGGACTCACAGATACGCAGTATTTT,CASSWGGLTDTQYF
.,14,TRBV30,TRBJ2-5,.,TGTGCCTGGAGTGTACTAGCTAGCGAAGAGACCCAGTACTTC,CAWSVLASEETQYF
.,15,TRBV18,TRBJ1-1,once,TGTGCCAGCTCACCATCCGGGCTCCGGGGCACTGAAGCTTTCTTT,CASSPSGLRGTEAFF
.,10,TRBV20-1,TRBJ2-3,.,TGCAGTGTCGTCACAGATACGCAGTATTTT,CSVVTDTQYF
.,17,TRBV5-5,TRBJ1-3,.,TGTGCCAGCAGCTGGGGCTGGGGCACCCGAATGGCAAACACCATATATTTT,CASSWGWGTRMANTIYF
TRBD1,11,TRBV24-1,TRBJ1-1,.,TGTGCCACGCCGGGACAGGGGGAAACTTTCTTT,CATPGQGETFF
.,12,TRBV30,TRBJ1-5,.,TGTGCCTGGAGTGTAGGGGGTTCGCCCCAGCATTTT,CAWSVGGSPQHF